A few counts support the clone carrying this T cell receptor beta chain. Its antigen is not known. The data were obtained in a study of molecular identifiers for immune sequencing clone quantification. Study results and caveats: Underestimation of highly expanded clone sizes could arise where identical TCR molecules share a barcode. A single cell's spiked Jurkat TCR RNA was reportedly detectable among about a million naive cells.

CDR3 size: 14 residues. V gave up 0 bases and J gave up 7 bases, with 12 bases separating them. CDR1 and CDR2 from the germline V gene are LGHNA and YSLEER. Naive CD8 T cells were picked out by sorting for CD8+CD4-CCR7+CD45RA+. One entry per CDR3 protein results from TCRdb running MiXCR on the PCR reads. The profile shows about half a million distinct CDR3 sequences, around 23% of them singletons. The sequenced sample was naive CD8+ T cells from blood, with Jurkat cell RNA spiked in. The subset here: FACS-sorted CD8+CD4-CCR7+CD45RA+ naive T cells. The TCR was taken from a human donor in good health. Some libraries in this study had Jurkat cell RNA spiked in. The J gene is TRBJ1-1, the V gene TRBV4-3; no firm D call. CDR3 coding DNA: TGCGCCAGCAGCCAAGACGCGGGAAAAGGTGAAGCTTTCTTT. It translates to CASSQDAGKGEAFF.